The present entry profiles one TCR beta chain with its context. These data originate in a study of blood T cell repertoires in COVID-19. Whole-study context: Acute and convalescent COVID-19 specimens originated in the United States, Italy and Spain. In each case, the material was cDNA or gDNA derived from T cells, B-cell-depleted T cells, or PBMCs.

This CDR3 is 16 amino acids long. CDR1 and CDR2 from the germline V gene are MDHEN and SYDVKM. The V gene lost 3 bases and the J gene lost 4 bases, with 16 bases spanning the gap. In the authors' methods: Reference gene primer amplification gave nucleated cell count estimates. Using immunoSEQ multiplex PCR, the repertoire was profiled, and TCRdb retains in-frame clones only, with some absent. D and trimming were read from the DNA, whereas the V and J calls and clone size are those reported in that table. The repertoire holds 90,000 to 130,000 clones, with 72% as singletons. V and J are TRBV28 and TRBJ1-5; TRBD1 is a possible D gene (6 bases). Source material: peripheral blood. The sequence was collected from a woman aged 55-69 years with acute or convalescent COVID-19. The CDR3 DNA reads TGTGCCAGCAGTTTTTATGGTGCAGGGGTAAATCAGCCCCAGCATTTT. It translates to CASSFYGAGVNQPQHF.